The 17 T cell receptor beta chains given below trace back to one sample, sequenced in a study of blood T cell repertoires in COVID-19. Clones were read by immunoSEQ multiplex PCR, and TCRdb kept only the in-frame ones, dropping some. The table shows over 120,000 clones, with approximately 90% occurring only once. The specimen was peripheral blood. These receptors originate from a man aged 60-69 years with active or convalescent COVID-19.

This chain connects TRBV6-5 to TRBJ2-7; TRBD1 is a possible D gene (6 bases). Trimming removed 6 bases at V and 0 bases at J, with 9 bases between. Germline CDR1 is MNHEY and CDR2 is SVGAGI. CDR3 size: 13 residues. The CDR3: CASSRGSSYEQYF. The CDR3 nucleotides are TGTGCCAGCAGCAGGGGAAGCTCCTACGAGCAGTACTTC.

The chain links TRBV19 to TRBJ2-3; D possibly corresponds to TRBD2 (5 bases). V was shortened by 1 base and J by 4 bases, with 18 bases between the two germline ends. The CDR3 length is 17 residues. Germline CDR1 LNHDA, CDR2 SQIVND (reference sequence). CDR3 bases: TGTGCCAGTAGTATAGCTAGGACTCTCAAAGGGTCAGATACGCAGTATTTT. Protein sequence: CASSIARTLKGSDTQYF.

The count of this clone is one. The chain recombines TRBV7-9 with TRBJ2-3; 7 nucleotides line up with TRBD2. This CDR3 is 17 amino acids long. The V gene end was trimmed by 5 bases and the J gene end by 0 bases; junction bases not matched to a gene: 11. Germline V gene data show CDR1 as SEHNR and CDR2 as FQNEAQ (reference sequence). The CDR3 DNA sequence: TGTGCCAGCAGCCCCGCTCTCGGCGGGAGTAGCACAGATACGCAGTATTTT. Translation: CASSPALGGSSTDTQYF.

The chain carries TRBV28 and TRBJ2-7; D might be TRBD2 (6 bases). V dropped 3 bases and J dropped 1 base, with 13 bases sitting between them. The CDR3 sequence is 15 residues long. Per germline, CDR1 MDHEN and CDR2 SYDVKM. The CDR3 DNA reads as TGTGCCAGCAGTTTCGTCGGGGGTGCGTCCTACGAGCAGTACTTC. Protein product: CASSFVGGASYEQYF.

The V and J genes are TRBV7-2 and TRBJ2-5, with D perhaps matching TRBD1 (6 bases). CDR1 is SGHTA, CDR2 FQGNSA, per germline. Trimming cost V 5 bases and J 6 bases, with 16 bases left between them. The CDR3 runs 14 residues. CDR3 sequence (DNA): TGTGCCAGCAGCGGGCACAGGGTTGGACAGACCCAGTACTTC. This codes for CASSGHRVGQTQYF.

V and J are TRBV11-2 and TRBJ2-1; TRBD1 matches 7 bases. The junction had 5 bases not matched to a gene; V was cut back by 5 bases and J by 4 bases. The CDR3 loop spans 14 amino acids. CDR1 and CDR2 from the germline V gene are SGHAT and FQNNGV. For the CDR3, the DNA is TGTGCCAGCAGCCCCGGGACAGCATACAATGAGCAGTTCTTC. It encodes CASSPGTAYNEQFF. The full variable domain, in which reference TRBV11-2 and TRBJ2-1 provide the parts outside the CDR3, is EAGVAQSPRYKIIEKRQSVAFWCNPISGHATLYWYQQILGQGPKLLIQFQNNGVVDDSQLPKDRFSAERLKGVDSTLKIQPAKLEDSAVYLCASSPGTAYNEQFFGPGTRLTVL.

The chain links TRBV27 to TRBJ1-2, with D uncertain. There are 19 residues in the CDR3. Germline V gives CDR1 MNHEY, CDR2 SMNVEV (reference sequence). Trimming cost V 2 bases and J 0 bases, with 22 bases left between them. CDR3 residues: CASSLGPDFLGDSNYGYTF. The CDR3 DNA sequence: TGTGCCAGCAGTTTAGGGCCCGATTTTTTGGGAGATTCTAACTATGGCTACACCTTC.

V usage is TRBV28 and J usage is TRBJ2-1; 7 bases align to TRBD2. Germline assignment: CDR1 MDHEN and CDR2 SYDVKM. The junction had 19 bases not matched to a gene; V was cut back by 6 bases and J by 8 bases. The CDR3 length is 17 residues. The CDR3 region is CASSLPDTLGGSDEQFF. CDR3 nucleotide sequence: TGTGCCAGCAGCTTGCCCGACACTCTGGGCGGGAGTGATGAGCAGTTCTTC.

The chain links TRBV5-6 to TRBJ2-3; TRBD1 agrees at 10 bases. The CDR3 spans 15 residues. Trimming at V came to 4 bases and at J to 4 bases, leaving 6 bases not matched to a gene. CDR1 and CDR2 from the germline V gene are SGHDT and YYEEEE. The CDR3 loop reads CASSPDRGFPDTQYF. The CDR3, as DNA: TGTGCCAGCAGCCCGGACAGGGGGTTCCCAGATACGCAGTATTTT.

The gene calls are TRBV5-1 and TRBJ1-3; 7 bases line up with TRBD1. V lost 3 bases to trimming and J lost 6 bases; unmatched junction nucleotides: 9. Germline CDR1 reads SGHRS; CDR2 reads YFSETQ. The CDR3 runs to 15 residues. The CDR3 sequence: CASSSDRLWENTIYF. CDR3 in DNA: TGCGCCAGCAGCTCGGACAGGCTCTGGGAAAACACCATATATTTT.

The CDR3 is CASSIDRFREQFF. As DNA, the CDR3 is TGTGCCAGTAGTATAGATCGGTTCCGTGAGCAGTTCTTC. J is TRBJ2-1 and V is TRBV19; D is undetermined. Between the trimmed V and J ends, which lost 0 bases and 9 bases, there was a span of 9 bases. The CDR3 has 13 amino acids. CDR1 is LNHDA and CDR2 is SQIVND in the germline V gene (reference sequence).

The chain uses TRBV30 and TRBJ2-7; D not certain. The CDR3 has 14 residues. From germline, CDR1 is GTSNPN and CDR2 SVGIG (reference sequence). With 0 bases removed from V and 6 bases from J, the gap between germline ends came to 15 bases. The DNA for the CDR3 is TGTGCCTGGAGTGTAAGGAGTAATGAGGCCGAGCAGTACTTC. This codes for CAWSVRSNEAEQYF.

The chain combines TRBV5-4 with TRBJ2-4; 9 bases match TRBD2. CDR3 size: 17 residues. J was trimmed by 6 bases and V by 0 bases; bases with no gene match: 10. Germline lookup yields CDR1 SGHNT and CDR2 YYREEE (reference sequence). The CDR3 DNA reads TGTGCCAGCAGCTTGGCCCGATTAGCGGGAGAAGGAAACATTCAGTACTTC. Translated, it gives CASSLARLAGEGNIQYF.

CDR3 in amino acids: CASSPGGLAGEFTDTQYF. The CDR3 DNA reads TGTGCCAGCAGCCCCGGTGGATTGGCGGGGGAGTTCACAGATACGCAGTATTTT. This sequence joins TRBV9 and TRBJ2-3, with 7 positions matching TRBD2. Germline trimming cut 4 bases from V and 2 bases from J; bases unmatched to any gene: 16. The CDR3 runs 18 residues. The germline CDR1 and CDR2 sequences are SGDLS and YYNGEE. Complete variable domain (other parts from reference TRBV9 and TRBJ2-3): DSGVTQTPKHLITATGQRVTLRCSPRSGDLSVYWYQQSLDQGLQFLIQYYNGEERAKGNILERFSAQQFPDLHSELNLSSLELGDSALYFCASSPGGLAGEFTDTQYFGPGTRLTVL.

The rearrangement joins TRBV12-3 or TRBV12-4 to TRBJ1-3; D gene ambiguous. The CDR3 covers 12 residues. V was trimmed by 6 bases and J by 7 bases, leaving 10 bases between them. The CDR3 sequence: CASSQRRNTIYF. The CDR3 DNA reads TGTGCCAGCAGCCAAAGGCGGAACACCATATATTTT.

J is TRBJ1-2 and V is TRBV5-1; possibly TRBD1 for D (6 bases). Between the trimmed V and J ends, which lost 0 bases and 3 bases, there was a span of 9 bases. CDR1 is SGHRS, CDR2 YFSETQ, per germline. The CDR3 runs to 14 residues. The CDR3 reads CASSLAGADYGYTF. In DNA form, the CDR3 reads TGCGCCAGCAGCTTGGCAGGGGCTGACTATGGCTACACCTTC.

The V call is TRBV6-5, the J call TRBJ2-3; D is perhaps TRBD1 (7 bases). The V end lost 5 bases, the J end lost 1 base, and 13 bases lay between the germline ends. CDR3 length equals 15 residues. Germline V gene sequence: CDR1 MNHEY, CDR2 SVGAGI. CDR3 nucleotide sequence: TGTGCCAGCAGTCCCGGAGGGACAGGCACAGATACGCAGTATTTT. It codes for CASSPGGTGTDTQYF.